A selection of T cell receptor beta chains follows, all from one sample in a study of Tregs in tolerant kidney transplant recipients. Assay used: immunoSEQ multiplex PCR; TCRdb lists only in-frame clones, some missing. The table includes about 120,000 clones, around 91% detected once. Sample: CD4+ T cells from blood. The receptors here all came from a human donor in good health. Each CDR3 is given with its conserved first and last residue. The D gene is left open where the match is weak. Some rows mark clone size as missing; the rest say once, few, many or name a class of expanded clone.

v_call: TRBV12-2; clone_size: -; d_call: -; j_call: TRBJ2-1; cdr3_nt: TGTGCAAGTCGCTTAGGGGGACTAGCGCCCGACAATGAGCAGTTCTTC; cdr3_aa: CASRLGGLAPDNEQFF
v_call: TRBV7-7; clone_size: few; d_call: -; j_call: TRBJ2-2; cdr3_nt: TGTGCCAGCAGTCTCAAAGCGGTCACCGGGGAGCTGTTTTTT; cdr3_aa: CASSLKAVTGELFF
v_call: TRBV7-8; clone_size: -; d_call: TRBD1; j_call: TRBJ2-1; cdr3_nt: TGTGCCAGCAGACCTATCTGGACAGGGGGCATCTACGGCTCCTACAATGAGCAGTTCTTC; cdr3_aa: CASRPIWTGGIYGSYNEQFF
v_call: TRBV6-6; clone_size: -; d_call: -; j_call: TRBJ1-5; cdr3_nt: TGTGCCAGCAGTCCGGACAGTTACAATCAGCCCCAGCATTTT; cdr3_aa: CASSPDSYNQPQHF
v_call: TRBV11-1; clone_size: -; d_call: TRBD1; j_call: TRBJ1-1; cdr3_nt: TGTGCCAGCAGCTTGACAGGGGGCCGTGTCACTGAAGCTTTCTTT; cdr3_aa: CASSLTGGRVTEAFF
v_call: TRBV21-1; clone_size: -; d_call: -; j_call: TRBJ1-6; cdr3_nt: TGTGCCAGCAACCGGAATAGGGAGTCCTATAATTCACCCCTCCACTTT; cdr3_aa: CASNRNRESYNSPLHF
v_call: TRBV6-5; clone_size: -; d_call: -; j_call: TRBJ1-2; cdr3_nt: TGTGCCAGCAGTTCCCCCAGGATTTATGGCTACACCTTC; cdr3_aa: CASSSPRIYGYTF
v_call: TRBV6-6; clone_size: -; d_call: -; j_call: TRBJ2-7; cdr3_nt: TGTGCCAGCAGTTACTCGGGGGCGTACAGCTCCTACGAGCAGTACTTC; cdr3_aa: CASSYSGAYSSYEQYF
v_call: TRBV30; clone_size: -; d_call: -; j_call: TRBJ1-1; cdr3_nt: TGTGCCTGGACCGTGAACACTGAAGCTTTCTTT; cdr3_aa: CAWTVNTEAFF
v_call: TRBV5-1; clone_size: -; d_call: -; j_call: TRBJ2-3; cdr3_nt: TGCGCCAGCAGCTCCCGCACAGATACGCAGTATTTT; cdr3_aa: CASSSRTDTQYF
v_call: TRBV2; clone_size: -; d_call: -; j_call: TRBJ2-6; cdr3_nt: TGTGCCAGCAGTGCCCGGCAGCTCTGGGCCAACGTCCTGACTTTC; cdr3_aa: CASSARQLWANVLTF
v_call: TRBV2; clone_size: once; d_call: TRBD1; j_call: TRBJ2-7; cdr3_nt: TGTGCCAGCAGTGGAATTCTGGACAGGGGGTTATACGAGCAGTACTTC; cdr3_aa: CASSGILDRGLYEQYF
v_call: TRBV7-2; clone_size: -; d_call: -; j_call: TRBJ2-4; cdr3_nt: TGTGCCAGCAGCTTAGTTTATGGTTCTAACATTCAGTACTTC; cdr3_aa: CASSLVYGSNIQYF
v_call: TRBV4-1; clone_size: few; d_call: -; j_call: TRBJ1-3; cdr3_nt: TGCGCCAGCAGCCAACTTCTAGATTCTGGAAACACCATATATTTT; cdr3_aa: CASSQLLDSGNTIYF
v_call: TRBV5-1; clone_size: -; d_call: TRBD2; j_call: TRBJ2-5; cdr3_nt: TGCGCCAGCCGCCCGGCTAGCGGCCAAGAGACCCAGTACTTC; cdr3_aa: CASRPASGQETQYF
v_call: TRBV10-3; clone_size: -; d_call: TRBD1; j_call: TRBJ2-7; cdr3_nt: TGTGCCATCAGTGAGTCCTTCACAACGGGACAGTCCTACGAGCAGTACTTC; cdr3_aa: CAISESFTTGQSYEQYF
v_call: TRBV6-1; clone_size: -; d_call: -; j_call: TRBJ1-2; cdr3_nt: TGTGCCAGCAGTGAAGGGTATGGCTACACCTTC; cdr3_aa: CASSEGYGYTF
v_call: TRBV30; clone_size: -; d_call: -; j_call: TRBJ1-6; cdr3_nt: TGTGCCTGGAGGGTGAGGCAGTTTAATTCACCCCTCCACTTT; cdr3_aa: CAWRVRQFNSPLHF
v_call: TRBV29-1; clone_size: -; d_call: -; j_call: TRBJ2-3; cdr3_nt: TGCAGCGTTGAATTCAATCCTAGCACAGATACGCAGTATTTT; cdr3_aa: CSVEFNPSTDTQYF
v_call: TRBV5-1; clone_size: -; d_call: TRBD1; j_call: TRBJ1-4; cdr3_nt: TGCGCCAGCAGCTTGATGACAGGGGAGGAAAAACTGTTTTTT; cdr3_aa: CASSLMTGEEKLFF
v_call: TRBV11-2; clone_size: -; d_call: -; j_call: TRBJ1-2; cdr3_nt: TGTGCCAGCAGCTTAGACGCTAACTATGGCTACACCTTC; cdr3_aa: CASSLDANYGYTF
v_call: TRBV11-2; clone_size: -; d_call: -; j_call: TRBJ2-1; cdr3_nt: TGTGCCAGCAGCTTGGGGAAGACAGAACAGTTCTTC; cdr3_aa: CASSLGKTEQFF
v_call: TRBV7-2; clone_size: -; d_call: TRBD1; j_call: TRBJ1-2; cdr3_nt: TGTGCCAGCAGCTTAGCCCCCCCGGGACAGGGCTATGGCTACACCTTC; cdr3_aa: CASSLAPPGQGYGYTF
v_call: TRBV5-6; clone_size: -; d_call: -; j_call: TRBJ1-6; cdr3_nt: TGTGCCAGCAGCTTGGAGCATTCACCCCTCCACTTT; cdr3_aa: CASSLEHSPLHF
v_call: TRBV6-5; clone_size: once; d_call: -; j_call: TRBJ1-4; cdr3_nt: TGTGCCAGCAGTTATGATCCAACTAATGAAAAACTGTTTTTT; cdr3_aa: CASSYDPTNEKLFF
v_call: TRBV7-2; clone_size: -; d_call: -; j_call: TRBJ1-2; cdr3_nt: TGTGCCAGCCGACCTGGGGTGGTTCGGGATGGCTACACCTTC; cdr3_aa: CASRPGVVRDGYTF
v_call: TRBV5-1; clone_size: once; d_call: -; j_call: TRBJ1-5; cdr3_nt: TGCGCCAGCAGCTTGGGTGGAGGGAACTTCGATCAGCCCCAGCATTTT; cdr3_aa: CASSLGGGNFDQPQHF